Below are 16 T cell receptor beta chains sequenced from a single sample in a study of CD8 T cells in Susac syndrome. Random-hexamer reverse transcription was applied to about 0.5 to 1 ug RNA. One entry per CDR3 protein results from TCRdb running MiXCR on the immunoSEQ multiplex PCR reads. Among 170,000 or so distinct CDR3 sequences listed, approximately 94% were seen once. What was sequenced was CD4+ T cells from PBMCs. These receptors were obtained from a human donor with multiple sclerosis.

The DNA of the CDR3 is TGTGCCAGCAGTGGAGGAGCTGGCAATCAGCCCCAGCATTTT. Residues: CASSGGAGNQPQHF. The gene calls are TRBV2 and TRBJ1-5; D unresolved. The germline gives CDR1 SNHLY, CDR2 FYNNEI. V shed 4 bases and J shed 2 bases, with 9 bases lying between them. The CDR3 runs 14 residues.

V and J are TRBV27 and TRBJ1-2; TRBD1 might be the D (5 bases). CDR1 is MNHEY, CDR2 SMNVEV, per germline (reference sequence). This CDR3 region has 14 residues. V was trimmed by 5 bases and J by 6 bases, leaving 16 bases between them. Here the CDR3 DNA reads TGTGCCAGCAGTCCCCCAGGGAGCAGGCATGGCTACACCTTC. Residues: CASSPPGSRHGYTF.

In this sample, this clonotype turned up once. The V gene is TRBV10-3, the J gene TRBJ1-5; maybe TRBD1 (5 bases). The CDR3 length is 14 residues. Germline CDR1 reads ENHRY; CDR2 reads SYGVKD. Trimming pared 2 bases from V and 7 bases from J, leaving 12 bases between. Here the CDR3 DNA reads TGTGCCATCAGTGAGAGGGACCAGCGGCAGCCCCAGCATTTT. Translation: CAISERDQRQPQHF.

The CDR3 here is CATSRDYNSGSRYEQFF. CDR3 sequence (DNA): TGTGCCACCAGCAGAGATTATAACAGCGGGAGTCGTTATGAGCAGTTCTTC. The chain has TRBV15 and TRBJ2-1, with 8 bases aligning to TRBD2. This CDR3 comprises 17 residues. Germline CDR1 LNHNV, CDR2 YYDKDF (reference sequence). V lost 0 bases, J lost 8 bases, and 12 bases stayed unmatched.

This sequence joins TRBV20-1 and TRBJ1-2, with D maybe TRBD1 (5 bases). Trimming removed 3 bases from V and 6 bases from J, with 11 bases in between. CDR1 and CDR2 from the germline V gene are DFQATT and SNEGSKA (reference sequence). The CDR3 runs to 12 residues. The CDR3 DNA is TGCAGTGCTAGGGAGGGGAATGATGGCTACACCTTC. It encodes CSAREGNDGYTF.

The chain's CDR3 is CASSHSALAGLSNTQYF. In nucleotides, the CDR3 is TGTGCCAGCAGCCACTCCGCGCTAGCGGGATTATCGAATACGCAGTATTTT. The chain employs TRBV7-2 and TRBJ2-3; 9 nucleotides align to TRBD2. The germline CDR1 and CDR2 sequences are SGHTA and FQGNSA. This CDR3 comprises 17 residues. After removal of 5 bases from V and 7 bases from J, the junction contained 16 bases not matched to a gene.

J is TRBJ1-2 and V is TRBV2, with D perhaps matching TRBD1 (6 bases). The CDR3 extends over 12 amino acids. CDR1 is SNHLY and CDR2 is FYNNEI in the germline V gene. V was trimmed by 10 bases and J by 8 bases, leaving 17 bases between them. The CDR3 DNA is TGTGCCACCAAACAGGGAGCGGAGGGCTACACCTTC. It is translated as CATKQGAEGYTF.

With regard to this clonotype: A junction boundary mismatches the germline segment, possibly from a read error. This chain joins TRBV30 and TRBJ2-3; weak D call: TRBD1 (6 bases). This CDR3 is 11 amino acids long. Looked up from germline, CDR1 is GTSNPN and CDR2 is SVGIG (reference sequence). DNA of the CDR3: TGTGCCTGGAGTGTTAAGGGTCAGGGGAATTTT. Its protein is CAWSVKGQGNF.

This clonotype was seen more than once but under ten times. This chain uses TRBV6-2 or TRBV6-3 with TRBJ2-2; TRBD1 matches at 8 bases. The CDR3 runs 14 residues. CDR1 MNHEY and CDR2 SVGEGT come from the germline V gene. V lost 4 bases to trimming and J lost 6 bases; unmatched junction nucleotides: 4. The CDR3: CASSFKQGAGELFF. The CDR3 DNA sequence: TGTGCCAGCAGTTTCAAACAGGGGGCCGGGGAGCTGTTTTTT.

This sequence joins TRBV9 and TRBJ2-1, with 11 positions matching TRBD1. This CDR3 region has 16 residues. Looked up from germline, CDR1 is SGDLS and CDR2 is YYNGEE. After removal of 3 bases from V and 3 bases from J, the junction contained 5 bases not matched to a gene. The CDR3 DNA is TGTGCCAGCAGCGCCCCCGGGACAGGGGGCTACAATGAGCAGTTCTTC. It yields the protein CASSAPGTGGYNEQFF.

V gene TRBV7-3 combines with J gene TRBJ2-3; D is possibly TRBD1 or TRBD2 (6 bases each). V was trimmed by 5 bases and J by 2 bases, leaving 11 bases between them. The CDR3 consists of 14 residues. Looked up from germline, CDR1 is SGHTA and CDR2 is FQGTGA. CDR3: CASSGGPYTDTQYF. CDR3 nucleotide sequence: TGTGCCAGCAGCGGGGGGCCCTACACAGATACGCAGTATTTT.

This clonotype was picked up a small number of times. V usage is TRBV18 and J usage is TRBJ2-5; TRBD1 might be the D (5 bases). CDR1 is KGHSH, CDR2 LQKENI, per germline. The CDR3 sequence is 13 residues long. The V and J ends lost 3 bases and 5 bases respectively, with 10 bases between them. The chain's CDR3 is CASSPSGMETQYF. The DNA for the CDR3 is TGTGCCAGCTCACCGTCAGGGATGGAGACCCAGTACTTC. Complete variable domain (other parts from reference TRBV18 and TRBJ2-5): NAGVMQNPRHLVRRRGQEARLRCSPMKGHSHVYWYRQLPEEGLKFMVYLQKENIIDESGMPKERFSAEFPKEGPSILRIQQVVRGDSAAYFCASSPSGMETQYFGPGTRLLVL.

This clonotype was counted between two and nine times. The rearrangement links TRBV6-2 or TRBV6-3 to TRBJ2-5, with TRBD1 matching over 7 bases. Trimming at V came to 6 bases and at J to 5 bases, leaving 9 bases not matched to a gene. Germline assignment: CDR1 MNHEY and CDR2 SVGEGT. This CDR3 has 14 residues. CDR3 nucleotides: TGTGCCAGCAGATTTCGGACAGGATTGGAGACCCAGTACTTC. The encoded protein is CASRFRTGLETQYF.

The J gene is TRBJ2-1, the V gene TRBV11-2; D gene unclear. Germline CDR1 SGHAT, CDR2 FQNNGV. Trimming stripped 0 bases from V and 0 bases from J, with 12 bases between. This CDR3 contains 17 residues. In DNA, the CDR3 is TGTGCCAGCAGCTTAGATCCGACCTCGAGCTCCTACAATGAGCAGTTCTTC. Encoded protein: CASSLDPTSSSYNEQFF.

This clonotype was recorded only once. The V and J genes are TRBV12-3 or TRBV12-4 and TRBJ1-5, with D tentatively TRBD1 (5 bases). The CDR3 covers 15 residues. With 2 bases removed from V and 3 bases from J, the gap between germline ends came to 11 bases. CDR3 in DNA: TGTGCCAGCAGTTTATCGGGGCAGGTCAATCAGCCCCAGCATTTT. It specifies CASSLSGQVNQPQHF.

V gene TRBV4-1 combines with J gene TRBJ2-3; D might be TRBD1 (5 bases). Germline CDR1 reads MGHRA; CDR2 reads YSYEKL. There are 15 residues in the CDR3. The V and J ends lost 0 bases and 4 bases respectively, with 11 bases between them. CDR3 DNA sequence: TGCGCCAGCAGCCAAGACTTCGAAGGGGCAGATACGCAGTATTTT. As protein: CASSQDFEGADTQYF.